A few counts support the clone carrying this T cell receptor (beta chain). Its antigen is not identified. The CDR3 is 14 residues long. Trimming removed 0 bases from V and 6 bases from J, with 10 bases in between. Germline CDR1 and CDR2: SGHNT and YYREEE (reference sequence). This record belongs to a study of T cell repertoires in cytomegalovirus infection. Study-level information: Public TCR beta signatures marked donors with CMV infection and the matching HLA.

Study-level findings and limits: In two of eight donors, the top clonotype was HLA-C-restricted CMV-specific. Identification of carriers of CMV plus the relevant HLA was performed using cumulative public TCR beta family frequency.

TCRdb reanalysed the reads using MiXCR and keeps one entry per CDR3 protein. The sample contains hundreds of thousands of distinct CDR3 sequences, about 7% of which appear only once. The receptor was isolated from a human donor in good health (CMV status not recorded). Some clones in this sample may be carry-over from other donors' samples. The chain recombines TRBV5-4 with TRBJ1-5, with D unresolved. The sample was PBMCs. The CDR3 region is CASSLDGGVQPQHF. DNA for the CDR3: TGTGCCAGCAGCTTGGATGGCGGGGTTCAGCCCCAGCATTTT.